This passage covers 11 T cell receptor beta chains from one sample sequenced in a study of beta chain features in type 1 diabetes. Their antigen targets remain unknown. Study-level results: In every one of the four CD4+ subsets, TCRB CDR3s were moderately but significantly shorter in Type 1 diabetes patients.

The whole isolated RNA underwent reverse transcription, so sequencing captured expressed TCRB transcripts. TCRdb's copy holds only in-frame clones and misses some; the assay was immunoSEQ multiplex PCR. The table lists about 68,000 clones, roughly 49% of them singletons. Sequencing was done on a sample of central memory CD4+ T cells from blood. All receptors derive from a man aged 25 to 40 with type 1 diabetes.

The chain combines TRBV18 with TRBJ1-1; D remains ambiguous. The CDR3 totals 13 residues. Trimming removed 3 bases at V and 10 bases at J, with 15 bases between. CDR1 and CDR2 from the germline V gene are KGHSH and LQKENI. This CDR3 is CASSPWQAGLAFF. CDR3 DNA sequence: TGTGCCAGCTCACCGTGGCAGGCCGGTTTAGCTTTCTTT.

The chain joins TRBV7-8 to TRBJ2-7, with 7 bases that match TRBD2. The V and J ends lost 2 bases and 1 base, in that order; junction bases with no gene match: 5. This CDR3 spans 15 amino acids. From germline, CDR1 is SGHVS and CDR2 FQNEAQ. The CDR3 loop is CASSLREGQSYEQYF. The DNA for the CDR3 is TGTGCCAGCAGCTTAAGGGAGGGCCAGTCCTACGAGCAGTACTTC. The full variable domain, in which reference TRBV7-8 and TRBJ2-7 provide the parts outside the CDR3, is GAGVSQSPRYKVAKRGQDVALRCDPISGHVSLFWYQQALGQGPEFLTYFQNEAQLDKSGLPSDRFFAERPEGSVSTLKIQRTQQEDSAVYLCASSLREGQSYEQYFGPGTRLTVT.

The chain recombines TRBV5-1 with TRBJ2-6; 10 bases match TRBD1. J gave up 0 bases and V 4 bases, and 4 bases lay outside the gene matches. Germline assignment: CDR1 SGHRS and CDR2 YFSETQ. There are 17 residues in the CDR3. The CDR3 protein is CASSEGQGFSGANVLTF. CDR3 bases: TGCGCCAGCAGCGAGGGACAGGGGTTCTCTGGGGCCAACGTCCTGACTTTC. Supplemented by reference TRBV5-1 and TRBJ2-6, the full variable domain reads KAGVTQTPRYLIKTRGQQVTLSCSPISGHRSVSWYQQTPGQGLQFLFEYFSETQRNKGNFPGRFSGRQFSNSRSEMNVSTLELGDSALYLCASSEGQGFSGANVLTFGAGSRLTVL.

This clone has more than one count but fewer than ten. This rearrangement joins TRBV7-6 to TRBJ2-2; D uncertain. The CDR3 length is 14 residues. Germline V lookup: CDR1 SGHVS, CDR2 FNYEAQ. Trimming took off 5 bases at V and 5 bases at J, with 12 bases between the two ends. The chain's CDR3 is CASSPRFSTGELFF. The CDR3 DNA sequence: TGTGCCAGCAGCCCCCGATTTAGTACCGGGGAGCTGTTTTTT.

The CDR3 DNA follows: TGCGCCAGCAGCGCCGATAGCGGGGGGTCGGCGAATGAGCAGTTCTTC. It specifies CASSADSGGSANEQFF. The rearrangement joins TRBV5-1 to TRBJ2-1; 10 bases are shared with TRBD2. Germline V gives CDR1 SGHRS, CDR2 YFSETQ. CDR3 length equals 16 residues. V lost 4 bases, J lost 7 bases, and 11 bases stayed unmatched.

In its sample, this clone was seen once. This chain joins TRBV6-5 and TRBJ1-6; D is unresolved. Germline CDR1 is MNHEY and CDR2 is SVGAGI. V gave up 0 bases and J gave up 10 bases, with 4 bases separating them. There are 12 residues in the CDR3. Written as DNA, the CDR3 is TGTGCCAGCAGTTACTCGAGATCACCCCTCCACTTT. This translates into CASSYSRSPLHF.

The chain uses TRBV6-6 and TRBJ1-5, with unresolved D. Germline V gives CDR1 MNHNY, CDR2 SVGAGI (reference sequence). V was pared by 5 bases and J by 4 bases, with 6 bases between. The CDR3 contains 12 residues. CDR3 region: CASSPTNQPQHF. As DNA, the CDR3 is TGTGCCAGCAGTCCAACTAATCAGCCCCAGCATTTT.

A few counts support this clone. The rearrangement links TRBV11-2 to TRBJ2-1; 10 bases are shared with TRBD2. The CDR3 is 15 amino acids. The J segment lost 6 bases and the V segment lost 8 bases, leaving 10 bases of the junction unmatched. Germline V gene sequence: CDR1 SGHAT, CDR2 FQNNGV. CDR3 protein: CASGSGGGSGNEQFF. CDR3 nucleotides: TGTGCCAGCGGGAGCGGGGGGGGTTCGGGCAATGAGCAGTTCTTC.

The chain couples TRBV7-9 to TRBJ1-2; 9 bases fit TRBD1. V shed 5 bases, J shed 8 bases, and the junction held 9 bases outside the gene matches. Germline V gene data show CDR1 as SEHNR and CDR2 as FQNEAQ (reference sequence). There are 14 residues in the CDR3. The CDR3 DNA is TGTGCCAGCAGCAAGGGGACAGGGCTAGAGGGCTACACCTTC. Protein: CASSKGTGLEGYTF. Filled out from reference TRBV7-9 and TRBJ1-2, the complete variable domain reads DTGVSQNPRHKITKRGQNVTFRCDPISEHNRLYWYRQTLGQGPEFLTYFQNEAQLEKSRLLSDRFSAERPKGSFSTLEIQRTEQGDSAMYLCASSKGTGLEGYTFGSGTRLTVV.

CDR3 region: CASSLKDRVYEQYF. The CDR3 DNA reads as TGTGCCAGCAGTTTGAAGGACAGGGTGTACGAGCAGTACTTC. The rearrangement joins TRBV27 to TRBJ2-7; TRBD1 matches 8 bases. After removal of 3 bases from V and 4 bases from J, the junction contained 5 bases not matched to a gene. Germline assignment: CDR1 MNHEY and CDR2 SMNVEV (reference sequence). The CDR3 runs 14 residues.

The J gene is TRBJ2-7, the V gene TRBV7-8; D possibly corresponds to TRBD2 (6 bases). From germline, CDR1 is SGHVS and CDR2 FQNEAQ. The V and J ends lost 5 bases and 1 base respectively, with 18 bases between them. The CDR3 is 16 amino acids. In DNA, the CDR3 is TGTGCCAGCAGCGATCCGGGGCCGCGGGGATCCTACGAGCAGTACTTC. It translates to CASSDPGPRGSYEQYF.